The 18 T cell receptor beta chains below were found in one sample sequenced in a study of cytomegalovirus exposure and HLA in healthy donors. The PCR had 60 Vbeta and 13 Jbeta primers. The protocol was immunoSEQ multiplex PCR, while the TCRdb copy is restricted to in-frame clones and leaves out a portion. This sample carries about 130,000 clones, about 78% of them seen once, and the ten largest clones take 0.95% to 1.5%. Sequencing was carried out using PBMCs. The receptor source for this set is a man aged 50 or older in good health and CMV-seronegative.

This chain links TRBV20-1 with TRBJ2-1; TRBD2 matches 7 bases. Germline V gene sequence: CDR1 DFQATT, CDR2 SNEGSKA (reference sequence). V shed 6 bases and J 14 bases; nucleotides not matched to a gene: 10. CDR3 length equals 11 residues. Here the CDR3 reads CSARKREEKFF. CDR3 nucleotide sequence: TGCAGTGCCAGGAAGCGGGAAGAGAAGTTCTTC.

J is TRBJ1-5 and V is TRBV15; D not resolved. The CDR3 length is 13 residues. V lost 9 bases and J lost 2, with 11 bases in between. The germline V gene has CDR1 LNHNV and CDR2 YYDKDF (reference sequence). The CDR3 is CATRPSGNQPQHF. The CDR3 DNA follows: TGTGCCACTCGACCTAGCGGCAATCAGCCCCAGCATTTT.

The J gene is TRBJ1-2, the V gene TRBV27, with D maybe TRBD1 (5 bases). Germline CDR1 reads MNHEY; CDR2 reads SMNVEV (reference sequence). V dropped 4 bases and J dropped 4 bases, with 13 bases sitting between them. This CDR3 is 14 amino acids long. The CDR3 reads CASSWGVRIYGYTF. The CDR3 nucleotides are TGTGCCAGCAGTTGGGGGGTCCGGATCTATGGCTACACCTTC.

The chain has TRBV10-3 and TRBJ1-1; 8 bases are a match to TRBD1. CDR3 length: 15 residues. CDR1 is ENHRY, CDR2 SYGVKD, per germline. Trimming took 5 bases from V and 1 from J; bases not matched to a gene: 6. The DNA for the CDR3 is TGTGCCATCAGTCCACGACAGGGGACGAACACTGAAGCTTTCTTT. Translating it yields CAISPRQGTNTEAFF.

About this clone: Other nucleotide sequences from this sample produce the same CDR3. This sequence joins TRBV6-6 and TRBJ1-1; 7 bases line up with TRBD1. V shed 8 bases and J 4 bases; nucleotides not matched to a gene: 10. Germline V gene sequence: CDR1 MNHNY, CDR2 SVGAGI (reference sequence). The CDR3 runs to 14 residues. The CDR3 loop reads CASLLDRSSTEAFF. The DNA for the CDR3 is TGTGCCAGCCTCCTGGACAGGTCGAGCACTGAAGCTTTCTTT.

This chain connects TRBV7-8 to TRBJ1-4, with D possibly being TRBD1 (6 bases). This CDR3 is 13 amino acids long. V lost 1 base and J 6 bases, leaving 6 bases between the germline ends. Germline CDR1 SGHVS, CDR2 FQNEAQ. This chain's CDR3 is CASSLDRDEKLFF. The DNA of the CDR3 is TGTGCCAGCAGCTTAGACAGGGATGAAAAACTGTTTTTT.

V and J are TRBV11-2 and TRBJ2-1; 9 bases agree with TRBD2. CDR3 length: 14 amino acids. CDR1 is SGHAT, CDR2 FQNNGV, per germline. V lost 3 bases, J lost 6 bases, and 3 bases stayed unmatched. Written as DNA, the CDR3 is TGTGCCAGCAGCTTGACTAGCGGTATCAATGAGCAGTTCTTC. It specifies CASSLTSGINEQFF.

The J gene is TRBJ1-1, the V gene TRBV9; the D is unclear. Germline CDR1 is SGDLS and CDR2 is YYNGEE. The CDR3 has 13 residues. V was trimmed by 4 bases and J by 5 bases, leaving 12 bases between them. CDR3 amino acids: CASSPGIETEAFF. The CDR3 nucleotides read TGTGCCAGCAGCCCCGGGATAGAGACTGAAGCTTTCTTT.

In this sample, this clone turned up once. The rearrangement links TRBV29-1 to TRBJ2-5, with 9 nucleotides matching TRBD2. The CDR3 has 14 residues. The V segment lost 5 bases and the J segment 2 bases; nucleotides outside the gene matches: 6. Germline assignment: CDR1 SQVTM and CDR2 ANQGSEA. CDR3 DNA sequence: TGCAGCGTTTTGAGACTAGCGGTTCAAGAGACCCAGTACTTC. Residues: CSVLRLAVQETQYF.

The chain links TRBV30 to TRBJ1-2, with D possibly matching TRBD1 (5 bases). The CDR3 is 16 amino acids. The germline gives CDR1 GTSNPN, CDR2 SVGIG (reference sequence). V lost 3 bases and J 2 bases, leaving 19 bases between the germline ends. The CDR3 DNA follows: TGTGCCTGGAGCGTTCAACCAGGGAATCAAAACTATGGCTACACCTTC. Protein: CAWSVQPGNQNYGYTF.

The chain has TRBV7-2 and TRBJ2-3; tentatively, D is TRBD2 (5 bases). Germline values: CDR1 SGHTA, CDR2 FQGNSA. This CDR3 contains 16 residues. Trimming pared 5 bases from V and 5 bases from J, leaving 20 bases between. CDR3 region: CASSPRQRPGVDTQYF. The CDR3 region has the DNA TGTGCCAGCAGCCCCCGCCAGCGGCCGGGCGTAGATACGCAGTATTTT. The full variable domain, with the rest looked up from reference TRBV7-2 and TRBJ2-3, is GAGVSQSPSNKVTEKGKDVELRCDPISGHTALYWYRQSLGQGLEFLIYFQGNSAPDKSGLPSDRFSAERTGGSVSTLTIQRTQQEDSAVYLCASSPRQRPGVDTQYFGPGTRLTVL.

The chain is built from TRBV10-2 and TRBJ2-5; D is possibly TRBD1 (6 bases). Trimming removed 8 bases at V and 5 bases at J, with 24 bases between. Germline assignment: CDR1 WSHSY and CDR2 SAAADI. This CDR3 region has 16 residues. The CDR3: CASGRLGTRLRETQYF. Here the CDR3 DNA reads TGCGCCAGCGGTCGGCTCGGGACACGTCTTCGTGAGACCCAGTACTTC.

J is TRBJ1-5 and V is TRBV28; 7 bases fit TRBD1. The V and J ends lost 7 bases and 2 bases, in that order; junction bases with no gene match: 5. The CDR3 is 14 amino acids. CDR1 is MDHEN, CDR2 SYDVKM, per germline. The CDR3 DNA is TGTGCCAGCAAAGAGGGGGCGGGCAATCAGCCCCAGCATTTT. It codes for CASKEGAGNQPQHF.

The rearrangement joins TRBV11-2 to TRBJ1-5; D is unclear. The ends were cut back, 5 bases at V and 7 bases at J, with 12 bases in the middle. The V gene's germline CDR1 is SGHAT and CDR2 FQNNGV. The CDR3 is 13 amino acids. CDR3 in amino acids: CASSRVRGQPQHF. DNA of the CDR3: TGTGCCAGCAGCCGGGTCCGCGGACAGCCCCAGCATTTT.

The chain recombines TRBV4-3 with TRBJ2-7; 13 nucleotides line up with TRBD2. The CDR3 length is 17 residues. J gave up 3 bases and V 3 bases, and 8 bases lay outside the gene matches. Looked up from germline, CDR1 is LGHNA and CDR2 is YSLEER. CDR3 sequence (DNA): TGCGCCAGCAGCCAGAGTCCCGGGACTAGCGGGAACTACGAGCAGTACTTC. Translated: CASSQSPGTSGNYEQYF.

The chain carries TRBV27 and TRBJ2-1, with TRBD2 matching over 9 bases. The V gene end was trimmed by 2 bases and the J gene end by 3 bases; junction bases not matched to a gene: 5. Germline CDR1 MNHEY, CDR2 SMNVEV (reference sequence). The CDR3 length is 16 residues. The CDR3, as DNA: TGTGCCAGCAGTTTACGAAGCGGGAGGTACTACAATGAGCAGTTCTTC. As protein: CASSLRSGRYYNEQFF.

The CDR3 spells CASSLGGSYTGELFF. CDR3 coding DNA: TGTGCCAGCAGCTTAGGCGGGAGCTACACCGGGGAGCTGTTTTTT. This sequence joins TRBV7-9 and TRBJ2-2, with TRBD2 identical over 7 bases. The CDR3 has 15 amino acids. Germline CDR1 is SEHNR and CDR2 is FQNEAQ (reference sequence). The V segment lost 1 base and the J segment 3 bases; nucleotides outside the gene matches: 2.

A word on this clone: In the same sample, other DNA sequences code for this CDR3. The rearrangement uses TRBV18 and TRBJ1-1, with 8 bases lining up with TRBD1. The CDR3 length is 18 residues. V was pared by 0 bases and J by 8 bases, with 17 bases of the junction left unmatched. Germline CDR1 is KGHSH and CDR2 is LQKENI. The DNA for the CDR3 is TGTGCCAGCTCACCACCTATGCAGGGGGCCCTCGACTTAGTGGAAGCTTTCTTT. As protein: CASSPPMQGALDLVEAFF.